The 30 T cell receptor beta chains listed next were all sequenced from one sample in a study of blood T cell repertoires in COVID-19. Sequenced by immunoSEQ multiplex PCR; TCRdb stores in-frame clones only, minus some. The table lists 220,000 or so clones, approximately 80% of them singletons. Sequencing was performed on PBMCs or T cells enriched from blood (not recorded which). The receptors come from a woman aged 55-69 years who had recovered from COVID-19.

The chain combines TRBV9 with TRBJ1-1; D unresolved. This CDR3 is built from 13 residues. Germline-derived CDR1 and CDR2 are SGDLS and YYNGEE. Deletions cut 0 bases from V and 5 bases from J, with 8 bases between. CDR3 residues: CASSVAAGTEAFF. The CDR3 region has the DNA TGTGCCAGCAGCGTAGCAGCCGGGACTGAAGCTTTCTTT. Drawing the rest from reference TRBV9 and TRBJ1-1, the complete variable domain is DSGVTQTPKHLITATGQRVTLRCSPRSGDLSVYWYQQSLDQGLQFLIQYYNGEERAKGNILERFSAQQFPDLHSELNLSSLELGDSALYFCASSVAAGTEAFFGQGTRLTVV.

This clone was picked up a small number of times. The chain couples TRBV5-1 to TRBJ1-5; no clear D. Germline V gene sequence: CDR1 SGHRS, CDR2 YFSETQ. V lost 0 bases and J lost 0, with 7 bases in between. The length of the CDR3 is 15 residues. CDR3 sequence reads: CASSLDGDSNQPQHF. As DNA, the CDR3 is TGCGCCAGCAGCTTGGACGGAGATAGCAATCAGCCCCAGCATTTT. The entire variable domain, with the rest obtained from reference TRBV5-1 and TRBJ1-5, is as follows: KAGVTQTPRYLIKTRGQQVTLSCSPISGHRSVSWYQQTPGQGLQFLFEYFSETQRNKGNFPGRFSGRQFSNSRSEMNVSTLELGDSALYLCASSLDGDSNQPQHFGDGTRLSIL.

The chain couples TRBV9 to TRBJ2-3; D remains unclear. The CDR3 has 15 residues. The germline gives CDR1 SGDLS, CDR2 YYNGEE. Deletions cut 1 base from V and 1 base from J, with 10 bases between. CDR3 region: CASSVLSAGTDTQYF. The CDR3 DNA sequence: TGTGCCAGCAGCGTATTGTCCGCGGGCACAGATACGCAGTATTTT.

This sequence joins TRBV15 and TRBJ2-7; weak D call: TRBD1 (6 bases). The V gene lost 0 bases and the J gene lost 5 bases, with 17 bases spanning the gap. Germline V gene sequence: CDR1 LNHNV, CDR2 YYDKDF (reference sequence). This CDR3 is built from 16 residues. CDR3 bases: TGTGCCACCAGCAGAGATCAGCGGCAGGGGTTCGACGAGCAGTACTTC. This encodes CATSRDQRQGFDEQYF.

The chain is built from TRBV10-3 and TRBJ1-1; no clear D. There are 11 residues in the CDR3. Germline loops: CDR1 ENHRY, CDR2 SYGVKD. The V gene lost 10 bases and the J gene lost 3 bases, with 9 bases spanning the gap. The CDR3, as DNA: TGTGCCACCCTAAGAGACACTGAAGCTTTCTTT. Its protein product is CATLRDTEAFF.

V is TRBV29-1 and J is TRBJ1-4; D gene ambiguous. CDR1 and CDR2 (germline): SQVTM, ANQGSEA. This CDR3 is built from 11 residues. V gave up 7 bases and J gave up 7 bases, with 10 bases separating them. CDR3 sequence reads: CSGRLSEKLFF. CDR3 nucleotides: TGCAGCGGAAGACTGTCTGAAAAACTGTTTTTT.

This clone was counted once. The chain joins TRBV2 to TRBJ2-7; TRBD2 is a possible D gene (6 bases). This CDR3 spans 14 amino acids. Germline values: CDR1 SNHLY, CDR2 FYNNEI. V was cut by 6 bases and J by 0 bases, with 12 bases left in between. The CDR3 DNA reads TGTGCCAGCAGATTGGGAGGAATCTCCTACGAGCAGTACTTC. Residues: CASRLGGISYEQYF.

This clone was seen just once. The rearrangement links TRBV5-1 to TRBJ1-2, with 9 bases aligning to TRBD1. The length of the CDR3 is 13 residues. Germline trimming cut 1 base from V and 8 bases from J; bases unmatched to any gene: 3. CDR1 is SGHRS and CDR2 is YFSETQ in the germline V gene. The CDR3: CASSLTGGVGYTF. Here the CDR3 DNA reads TGCGCCAGCAGCTTGACAGGGGGCGTCGGCTACACCTTC.

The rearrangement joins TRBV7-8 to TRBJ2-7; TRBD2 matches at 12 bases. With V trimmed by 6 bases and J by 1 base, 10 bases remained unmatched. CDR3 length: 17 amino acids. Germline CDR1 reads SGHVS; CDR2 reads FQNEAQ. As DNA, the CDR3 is TGTGCCAGCAGACCGGGACCGACTAGCGGGAGTTCCTACGAGCAGTACTTC. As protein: CASRPGPTSGSSYEQYF. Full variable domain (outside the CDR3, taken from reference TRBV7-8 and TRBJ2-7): GAGVSQSPRYKVAKRGQDVALRCDPISGHVSLFWYQQALGQGPEFLTYFQNEAQLDKSGLPSDRFFAERPEGSVSTLKIQRTQQEDSAVYLCASRPGPTSGSSYEQYFGPGTRLTVT.

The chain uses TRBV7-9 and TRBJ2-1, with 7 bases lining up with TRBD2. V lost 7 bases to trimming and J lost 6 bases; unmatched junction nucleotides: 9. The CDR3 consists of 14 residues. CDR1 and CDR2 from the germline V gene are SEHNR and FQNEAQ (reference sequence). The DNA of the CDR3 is TGTGCCAGCACCAGCGGGGTGCGGCTCAATGAGCAGTTCTTC. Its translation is CASTSGVRLNEQFF. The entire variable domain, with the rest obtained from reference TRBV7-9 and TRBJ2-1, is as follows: DTGVSQNPRHKITKRGQNVTFRCDPISEHNRLYWYRQTLGQGPEFLTYFQNEAQLEKSRLLSDRFSAERPKGSFSTLEIQRTEQGDSAMYLCASTSGVRLNEQFFGPGTRLTVL.

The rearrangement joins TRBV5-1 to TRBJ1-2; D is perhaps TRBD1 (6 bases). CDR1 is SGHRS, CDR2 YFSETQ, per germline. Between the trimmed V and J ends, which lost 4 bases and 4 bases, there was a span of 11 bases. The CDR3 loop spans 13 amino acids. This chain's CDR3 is CASSPQGSYGYTF. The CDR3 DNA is TGCGCCAGCAGCCCTCAGGGGTCCTATGGCTACACCTTC.

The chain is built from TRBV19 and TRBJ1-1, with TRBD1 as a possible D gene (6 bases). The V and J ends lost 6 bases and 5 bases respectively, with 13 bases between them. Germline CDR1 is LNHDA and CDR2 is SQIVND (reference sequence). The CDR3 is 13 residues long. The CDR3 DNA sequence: TGTGCCAGTAGGCAGGGGCGCGAAACTGAAGCTTTCTTT. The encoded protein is CASRQGRETEAFF.

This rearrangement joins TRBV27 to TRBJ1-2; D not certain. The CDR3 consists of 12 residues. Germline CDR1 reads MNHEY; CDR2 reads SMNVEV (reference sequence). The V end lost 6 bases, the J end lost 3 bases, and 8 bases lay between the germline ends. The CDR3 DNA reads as TGTGCCAGCAGGGGCCTTGACTATGGCTACACCTTC. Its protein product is CASRGLDYGYTF.

This CDR3 reads CASGRDTGEAFF. CDR3 coding DNA: TGTGCTAGTGGCCGAGATACAGGGGAAGCTTTCTTT. The chain carries TRBV12-5 and TRBJ1-1; weak D call: TRBD1 (6 bases). Trimming cost V 6 bases and J 8 bases, with 13 bases left between them. This CDR3 has 12 amino acids. The V gene's germline CDR1 is LGHNT and CDR2 FRNRAP.

This chain's CDR3 is CASSFPGDNYGYTF. The CDR3 DNA follows: TGTGCCAGCAGCTTCCCCGGGGATAACTATGGCTACACCTTC. J is TRBJ1-2 and V is TRBV7-2; D gene ambiguous. With 3 bases removed from V and 1 base from J, the gap between germline ends came to 9 bases. CDR3 size: 14 residues. Per the germline V gene, CDR1 is SGHTA and CDR2 is FQGNSA.

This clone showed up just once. CDR3 DNA: TGTGCCAGCAGCTACCCCCTGGGGGCGACAGGACGTTATAGCAATCAGCCCCAGCATTTT. Its protein product is CASSYPLGATGRYSNQPQHF. The rearrangement joins TRBV7-8 to TRBJ1-5; TRBD1 is a possible D gene (6 bases). Germline V lookup: CDR1 SGHVS, CDR2 FQNEAQ. The length of the CDR3 is 20 residues. The V end lost 4 bases, the J end lost 0 bases, and 25 bases lay between the germline ends.

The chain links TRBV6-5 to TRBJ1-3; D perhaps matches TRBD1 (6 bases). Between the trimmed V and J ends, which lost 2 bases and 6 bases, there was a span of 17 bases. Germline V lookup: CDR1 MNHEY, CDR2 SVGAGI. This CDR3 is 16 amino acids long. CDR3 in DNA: TGTGCCAGCAGTTACAGTGGGGCAGGGGAAGAAAACACCATATATTTT. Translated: CASSYSGAGEENTIYF.

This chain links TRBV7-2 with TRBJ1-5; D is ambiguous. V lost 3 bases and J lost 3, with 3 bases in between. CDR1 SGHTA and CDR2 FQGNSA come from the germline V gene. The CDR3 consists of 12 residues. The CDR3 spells CASSFLNQPQHF. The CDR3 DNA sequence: TGTGCCAGCAGCTTTCTCAATCAGCCCCAGCATTTT. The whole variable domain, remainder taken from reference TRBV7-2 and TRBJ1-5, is GAGVSQSPSNKVTEKGKDVELRCDPISGHTALYWYRQSLGQGLEFLIYFQGNSAPDKSGLPSDRFSAERTGGSVSTLTIQRTQQEDSAVYLCASSFLNQPQHFGDGTRLSIL.

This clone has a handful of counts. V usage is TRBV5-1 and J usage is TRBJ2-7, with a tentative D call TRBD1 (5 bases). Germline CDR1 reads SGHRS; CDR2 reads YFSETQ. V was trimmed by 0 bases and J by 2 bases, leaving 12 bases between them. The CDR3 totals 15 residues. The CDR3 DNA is TGCGCCAGCAGCTTGGAATGGGGCGGACCCTACGAGCAGTACTTC. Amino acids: CASSLEWGGPYEQYF.

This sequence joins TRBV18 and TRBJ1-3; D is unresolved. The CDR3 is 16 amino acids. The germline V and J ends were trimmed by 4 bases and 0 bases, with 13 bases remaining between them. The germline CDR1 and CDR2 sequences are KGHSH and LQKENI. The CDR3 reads CASSHSRADSGNTIYF. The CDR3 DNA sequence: TGTGCCAGCTCACATTCGAGGGCGGACTCTGGAAACACCATATATTTT.

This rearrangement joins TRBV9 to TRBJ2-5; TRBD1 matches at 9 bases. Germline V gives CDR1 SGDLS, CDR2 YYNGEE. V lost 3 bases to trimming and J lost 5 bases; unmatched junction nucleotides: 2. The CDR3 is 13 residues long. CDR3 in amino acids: CASSDRGLETQYF. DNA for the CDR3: TGTGCCAGCAGCGACAGGGGGCTCGAGACCCAGTACTTC.

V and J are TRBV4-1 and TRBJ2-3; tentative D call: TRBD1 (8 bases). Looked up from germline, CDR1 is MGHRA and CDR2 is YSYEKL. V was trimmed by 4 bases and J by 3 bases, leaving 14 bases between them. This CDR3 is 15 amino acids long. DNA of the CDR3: TGCGCCAGCAGCCGCCAACAGGGGGGGACAGATACGCAGTATTTT. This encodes CASSRQQGGTDTQYF.

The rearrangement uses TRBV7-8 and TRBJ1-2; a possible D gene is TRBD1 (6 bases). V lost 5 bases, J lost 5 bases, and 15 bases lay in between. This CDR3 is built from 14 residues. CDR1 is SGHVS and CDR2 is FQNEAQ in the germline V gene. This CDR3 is CASSNKAGAYGYTF. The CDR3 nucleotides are TGTGCCAGCAGCAATAAGGCGGGGGCGTATGGCTACACCTTC.

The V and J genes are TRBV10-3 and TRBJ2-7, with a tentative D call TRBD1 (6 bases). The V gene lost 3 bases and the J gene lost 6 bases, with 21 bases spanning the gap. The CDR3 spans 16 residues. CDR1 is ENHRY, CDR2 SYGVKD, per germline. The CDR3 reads CAISESRQAASLEQYF. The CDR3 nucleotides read TGTGCCATCAGTGAATCCCGACAGGCCGCCTCGCTCGAGCAGTACTTC.

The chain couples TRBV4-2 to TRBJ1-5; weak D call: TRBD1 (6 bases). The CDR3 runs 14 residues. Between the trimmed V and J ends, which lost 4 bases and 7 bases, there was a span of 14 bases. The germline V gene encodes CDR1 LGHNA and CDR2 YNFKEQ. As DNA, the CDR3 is TGTGCCAGCAGCCTTACCCCGACAGGCCAGCCCCAGCATTTT. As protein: CASSLTPTGQPQHF.

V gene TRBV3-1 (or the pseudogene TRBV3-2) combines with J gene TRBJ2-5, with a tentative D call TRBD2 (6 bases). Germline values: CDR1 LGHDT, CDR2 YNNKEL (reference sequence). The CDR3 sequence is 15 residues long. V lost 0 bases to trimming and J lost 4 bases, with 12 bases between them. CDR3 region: CASSQERAGLETQYF. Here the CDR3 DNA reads TGTGCCAGCAGCCAAGAGAGGGCGGGGTTAGAGACCCAGTACTTC.

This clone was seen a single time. The DNA for the CDR3 is TGTGCCAGCAGCCTAGACAGGGGAGACAGCTCTGGGGCCAACGTCCTGACTTTC. It yields the protein CASSLDRGDSSGANVLTF. This chain joins TRBV27 and TRBJ2-6; 8 nucleotides align to TRBD1. The V gene's germline CDR1 is MNHEY and CDR2 SMNVEV (reference sequence). The CDR3 has 18 amino acids. Trimming at V came to 6 bases and at J to 0 bases, leaving 10 bases not matched to a gene.

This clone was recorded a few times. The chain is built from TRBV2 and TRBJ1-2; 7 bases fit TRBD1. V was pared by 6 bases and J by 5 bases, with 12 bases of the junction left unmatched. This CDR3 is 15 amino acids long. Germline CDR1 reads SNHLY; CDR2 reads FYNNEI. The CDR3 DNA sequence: TGTGCCAGCAGCTCCTCGGGATCAGGGGGGTATGGCTACACCTTC. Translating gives CASSSSGSGGYGYTF.

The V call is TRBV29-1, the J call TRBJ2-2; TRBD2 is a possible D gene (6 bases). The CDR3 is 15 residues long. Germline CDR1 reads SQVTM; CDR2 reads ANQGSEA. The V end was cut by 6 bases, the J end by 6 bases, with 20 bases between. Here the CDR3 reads CSVGDLARGAGELFF. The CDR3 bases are TGCAGCGTAGGGGACTTAGCCCGAGGCGCCGGGGAGCTGTTTTTT.

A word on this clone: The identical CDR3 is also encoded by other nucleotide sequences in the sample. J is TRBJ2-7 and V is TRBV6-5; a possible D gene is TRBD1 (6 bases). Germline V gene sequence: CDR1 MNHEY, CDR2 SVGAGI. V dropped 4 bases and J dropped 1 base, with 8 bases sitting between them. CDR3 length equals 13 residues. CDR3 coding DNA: TGTGCCAGCAGTTTCGACAGGTCCTACGAGCAGTACTTC. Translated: CASSFDRSYEQYF.